This TCR beta chain derives from a study of brain T cells in children with intractable seizures. The time point here: blood from clinic visit 5 months post-surgery; TSC patient then seizure free. This table comes from immunoSEQ multiplex PCR, and its TCRdb copy is limited to in-frame clones, with some not included. The sample contains approximately 330,000 clones, approximately 93% of which appear only once. With 2 bases removed from V and 2 bases from J, the gap between germline ends came to 10 bases. Germline V CDR1 and CDR2: LGHDT, YNNKEL (reference sequence). This CDR3 has 15 residues. This sequence originates from a boy younger than two with tuberous sclerosis and intractable seizures. The J gene is TRBJ2-1, the V gene TRBV3-1 (or the pseudogene TRBV3-2); perhaps TRBD1 as D (6 bases). This specimen was peripheral blood, taken more than 4 months after surgery. CDR3 coding DNA: TGTGCCAGCAGCCAACAGGGGTCCCCCTACAATGAGCAGTTCTTC. It specifies CASSQQGSPYNEQFF.